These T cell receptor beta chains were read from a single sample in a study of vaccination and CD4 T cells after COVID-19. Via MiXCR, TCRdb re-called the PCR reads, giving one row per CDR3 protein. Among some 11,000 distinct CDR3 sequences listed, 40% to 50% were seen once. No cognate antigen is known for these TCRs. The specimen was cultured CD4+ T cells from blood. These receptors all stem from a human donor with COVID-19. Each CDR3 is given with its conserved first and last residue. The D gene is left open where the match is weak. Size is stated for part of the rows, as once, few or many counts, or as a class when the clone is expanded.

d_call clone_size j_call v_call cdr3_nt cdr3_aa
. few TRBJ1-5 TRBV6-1 TGTGCCAGCAGTCCTACGACACTAATTAGCAATCAGCCCCAGCATTTT CASSPTTLISNQPQHF
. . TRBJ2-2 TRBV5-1 TGCGCCAGCAGCCCCTTACAGCGGAACACCGGGGAGCTGTTTTTT CASSPLQRNTGELFF
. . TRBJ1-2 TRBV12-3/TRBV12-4 TGTGCCAGCAGTTTAAGGACAGTTAATGGCTACACCTTC CASSLRTVNGYTF
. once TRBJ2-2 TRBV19 TGTGCCAGCAGGGGAGGTGCAAGAACAACCGGGGAGCTGTTTTTT CASRGGARTTGELFF
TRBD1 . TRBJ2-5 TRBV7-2 TGTGCCAGCAGCTCACAGGGGGGTAATGCGGAGACCCAGTACTTC CASSSQGGNAETQYF
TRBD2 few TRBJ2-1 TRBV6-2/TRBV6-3 TGTGCCAGCAGTTACTCTATAGCGGGGGAGTACAATGAGCAGTTCTTC CASSYSIAGEYNEQFF
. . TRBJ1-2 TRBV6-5 TGTGCCAGCAGTTGGGGCAGGGGCGGCTACACCTTC CASSWGRGGYTF
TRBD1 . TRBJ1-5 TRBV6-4 TGTGCCAGCTTCCCGGGACAGGGAAAGACCCAGCATTTT CASFPGQGKTQHF
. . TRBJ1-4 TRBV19 TGTGCCAGTAGTAGGACATGGCTCAATGAAAAACTGTTTTTT CASSRTWLNEKLFF
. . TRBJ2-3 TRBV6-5 TGTGCCAGCAGTTACTCGAGGGCCACAGATACGCAGTATTTT CASSYSRATDTQYF
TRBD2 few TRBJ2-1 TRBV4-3 TGCGCCAGCAGCCAAAGTGCTAGCGGGCCTACCCTTTGGGGCAATGAGCAGTTCTTC CASSQSASGPTLWGNEQFF
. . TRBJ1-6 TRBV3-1 TGTGCCAGCAGCCACAGGGATTCACCCCTCCACTTT CASSHRDSPLHF
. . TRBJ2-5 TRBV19 TGTGCTACTACGGGGCGGGGCCGAATTCAAGAGACCCAGTACTTC CATTGRGRIQETQYF
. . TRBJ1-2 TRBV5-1 TGCGCCAGCAGCTTTGAAAACTATGGCTACACCTTC CASSFENYGYTF
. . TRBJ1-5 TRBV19 TGTGCCAGTAGTACTCGGTACAATCAGCCCCAGCATTTT CASSTRYNQPQHF
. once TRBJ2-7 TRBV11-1 TGTGCCAGCAGCTTAGGAACCTACGAGCAGTACTTC CASSLGTYEQYF
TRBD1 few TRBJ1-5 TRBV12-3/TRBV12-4 TGTGCCAGCAACCGACAGGGTCGCAATCAGCCCCAGCATTTT CASNRQGRNQPQHF
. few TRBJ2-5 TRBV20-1 TGCAGTGCCCCCCCACCTGGAGAGACCCAGTACTTC CSAPPPGETQYF
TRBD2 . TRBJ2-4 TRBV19 TGTGCCAGCCGACTAGCGGGGACGTCCCTTTTAGCCAAAAACATTCAGTACTTC CASRLAGTSLLAKNIQYF
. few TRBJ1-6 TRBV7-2 TGTGCCAGCAGCTTTAGGACTCAAACGGGGTATTCACCCCTCCACTTT CASSFRTQTGYSPLHF
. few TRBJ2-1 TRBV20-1 TGCAGTGCTAGGGAGCCCCGGGGAGGATACAATGAGCAGTTCTTC CSAREPRGGYNEQFF
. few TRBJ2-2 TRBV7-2 TGTGCCAGCAGCTTAACGGAGTACGGGGAGCTGTTTTTT CASSLTEYGELFF
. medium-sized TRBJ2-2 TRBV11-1 TGTGCCAGCAGCTTAGGGTTTGGTCCTGGCGGGGAGCTGTTTTTT CASSLGFGPGGELFF
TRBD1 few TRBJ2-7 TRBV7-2 TGTGCCAGCACCCCGGACAGGGTAAGGTACGAGCAGTACTTC CASTPDRVRYEQYF
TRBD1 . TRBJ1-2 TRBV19 TGTGCCAGTAGTCTCCGGACAGGGGGCAGCGACTATGGCTACACCTTC CASSLRTGGSDYGYTF
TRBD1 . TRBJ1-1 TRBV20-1 TGCAGTGCTAGGAGAGGGACAGGGGTGAACACTGAAGCTTTCTTT CSARRGTGVNTEAFF
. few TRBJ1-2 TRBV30 TGTGCCTGGAGTGTACGGGGGCGAGACTATGGCTACACCTTC CAWSVRGRDYGYTF
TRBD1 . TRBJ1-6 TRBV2 TGTGCCAGCAGCGTACAGGGGAGGAAAGGGTCACCCCTCCACTTT CASSVQGRKGSPLHF
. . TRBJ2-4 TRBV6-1 TGTGCCAGCAGTGATAGGAGGGCCCTCGACAAAAACATTCAGTACTTC CASSDRRALDKNIQYF
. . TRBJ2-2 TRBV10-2 TGCGCCAGTACAAAAACAGGAACCGGGGAGCTGTTTTTT CASTKTGTGELFF
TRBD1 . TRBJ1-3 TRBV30 TGTGCCTTAGGGGGCGCTGGCTCTGGAAACACCATATATTTT CALGGAGSGNTIYF
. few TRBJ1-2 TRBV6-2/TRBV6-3 TGTGCCAGCCAGGTCTTAGGACAGAACTATGGCTACACCTTC CASQVLGQNYGYTF
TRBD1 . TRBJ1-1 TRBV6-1 TGTGCCAGCGCTTTCGCCGGGACAGCGAACACTGAAGCTTTCTTT CASAFAGTANTEAFF
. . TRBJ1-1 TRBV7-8 TGTGCCAGCAGCTTAGTAACGGGGAACACTGAAGCTTTCTTT CASSLVTGNTEAFF
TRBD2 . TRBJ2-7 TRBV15 TGTGCCACCAGCACTGGGGGGGTGTCCTACGAGCAGTACTTC CATSTGGVSYEQYF
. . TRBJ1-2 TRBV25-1 TGTGCCAGCAGTGACCTCAACAGGGTTTATGGCTACACCTTC CASSDLNRVYGYTF
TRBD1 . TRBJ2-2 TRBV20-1 TGCAGTGCTAGGGGGGGCAGGGGGCCCGGGGAGCTGTTTTTT CSARGGRGPGELFF
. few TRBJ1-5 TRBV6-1 TGTGCCAGCAGCCCAGAAGAATTCGGCAATCAGCCCCAGCATTTT CASSPEEFGNQPQHF
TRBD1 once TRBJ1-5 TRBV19 TGTGCCAGTAGTATTGATCTTGGGCAGGGGGTAGGGCAGCCCCAGCATTTT CASSIDLGQGVGQPQHF
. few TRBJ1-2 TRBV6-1 TGTGCCAGCAAAAACTCGGGCAGACATCGCTCCGGCTACACCTTC CASKNSGRHRSGYTF
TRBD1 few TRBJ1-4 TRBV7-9 TGTGCCAGCAGCTTAGGACAGGGCTCAACTAATGAAAAACTGTTTTTT CASSLGQGSTNEKLFF
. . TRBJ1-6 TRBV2 TGTGCCAGCAGTGAAGTAGTTTCACCCCTCCACTTT CASSEVVSPLHF
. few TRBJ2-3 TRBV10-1 TGCGCCAGCAGTGAGGACGGTATCACAGATACGCAGTATTTT CASSEDGITDTQYF
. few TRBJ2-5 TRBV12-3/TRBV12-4 TGTGCCACCTCGGCTACAGGGCCTGAGACCCAGTACTTC CATSATGPETQYF
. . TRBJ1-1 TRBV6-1 TGTGCCAGCAGTGCTTGGGACGGGAACACTGAAGCTTTCTTT CASSAWDGNTEAFF
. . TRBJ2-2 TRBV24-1 TGTGCCAGCCGGGACACCCACACCGGGGAGCTGTTTTTT CASRDTHTGELFF
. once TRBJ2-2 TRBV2 TGTGCCAGCACGCCCGGGCGTTCCGACACCGGGGAGCTGTTTTTT CASTPGRSDTGELFF
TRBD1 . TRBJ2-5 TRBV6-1 TGTGCCAGCAGCGCCGGGACAGGGTGGGAGACCCAGTACTTC CASSAGTGWETQYF
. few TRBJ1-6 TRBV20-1 TGCAGTGCTGTTCGGGGTCTGGCGAATTCACCCCTCCACTTT CSAVRGLANSPLHF
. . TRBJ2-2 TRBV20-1 TGCAGTGCTAGCAAAGCGGCTCCGAACACCGGGGAGCTGTTTTTT CSASKAAPNTGELFF
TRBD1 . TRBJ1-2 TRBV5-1 TGCGCCAGCAGCTTGTCCCCGCAGGGGGCTAAAGATGGCTACACCTTC CASSLSPQGAKDGYTF
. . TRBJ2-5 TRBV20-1 TGCAGTGCTACTACAGGGTCAGAGACCCAGTACTTC CSATTGSETQYF